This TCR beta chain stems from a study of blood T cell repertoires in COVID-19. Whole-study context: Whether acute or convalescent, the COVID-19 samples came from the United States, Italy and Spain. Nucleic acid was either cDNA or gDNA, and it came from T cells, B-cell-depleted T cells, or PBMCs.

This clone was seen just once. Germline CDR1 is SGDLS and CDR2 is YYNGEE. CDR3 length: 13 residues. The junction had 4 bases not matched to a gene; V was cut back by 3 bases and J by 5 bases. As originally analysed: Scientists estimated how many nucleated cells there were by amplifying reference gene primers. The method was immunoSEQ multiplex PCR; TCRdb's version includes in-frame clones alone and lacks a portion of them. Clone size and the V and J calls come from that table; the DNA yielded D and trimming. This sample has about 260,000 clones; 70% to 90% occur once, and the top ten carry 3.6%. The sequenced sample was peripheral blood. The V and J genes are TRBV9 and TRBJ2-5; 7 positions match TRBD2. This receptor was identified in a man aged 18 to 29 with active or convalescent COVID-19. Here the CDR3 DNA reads TGTGCCAGCAGCGAGCCCGGGGGGGAGACCCAGTACTTC. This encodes CASSEPGGETQYF.